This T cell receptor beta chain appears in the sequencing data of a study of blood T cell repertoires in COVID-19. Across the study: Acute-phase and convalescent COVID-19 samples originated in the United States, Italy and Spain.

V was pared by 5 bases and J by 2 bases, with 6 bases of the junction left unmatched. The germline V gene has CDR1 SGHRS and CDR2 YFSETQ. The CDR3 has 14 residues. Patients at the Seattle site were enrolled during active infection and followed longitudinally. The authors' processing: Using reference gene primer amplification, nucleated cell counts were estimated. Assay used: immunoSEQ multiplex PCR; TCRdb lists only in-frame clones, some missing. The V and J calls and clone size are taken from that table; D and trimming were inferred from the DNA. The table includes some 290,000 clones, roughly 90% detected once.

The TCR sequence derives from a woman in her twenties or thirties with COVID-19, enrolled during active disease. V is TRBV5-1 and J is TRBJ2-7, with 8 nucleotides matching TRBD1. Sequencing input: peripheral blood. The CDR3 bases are TGCGCCAGCAGTCAACAGGGGGTCCCCTACGAGCAGTACTTC. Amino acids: CASSQQGVPYEQYF.